The text below deals with one TCR beta chain. Its specificity is unknown. Repertoires were sampled repeatedly during chemoradiotherapy. This sample was taken from a study of chemoradiotherapy in HPV16-positive cancers. V gave up 6 bases and J gave up 3 bases, with 15 bases separating them. The germline V gene has CDR1 MNHNS and CDR2 SASEGT. The CDR3 is made up of 14 amino acids. General study findings and limits: For HPV16-positive patients, expanding HPV-responsive T cells associated with longer recurrence-free survival. During treatment, candidate HPV-specific clones and E7-related motifs expanded in tumor.

Here immunoSEQ multiplex PCR was the method, and the copy in TCRdb shows in-frame clones only, minus some. The sample records thousands of clones, roughly nine tenths being singletons. The sample here was tumor tissue, taken from a patient who underwent chemoradiotherapy. This chain uses TRBV6-1 with TRBJ2-7, with D perhaps given as TRBD1 or TRBD2 (7 bases each). The sequence was collected from a human donor with HPV-associated anogenital cancer. The CDR3, as DNA: TGTGCCAGCAGCGACATCAGGGGGGGCTACGAGCAGTACTTC. It codes for CASSDIRGGYEQYF.